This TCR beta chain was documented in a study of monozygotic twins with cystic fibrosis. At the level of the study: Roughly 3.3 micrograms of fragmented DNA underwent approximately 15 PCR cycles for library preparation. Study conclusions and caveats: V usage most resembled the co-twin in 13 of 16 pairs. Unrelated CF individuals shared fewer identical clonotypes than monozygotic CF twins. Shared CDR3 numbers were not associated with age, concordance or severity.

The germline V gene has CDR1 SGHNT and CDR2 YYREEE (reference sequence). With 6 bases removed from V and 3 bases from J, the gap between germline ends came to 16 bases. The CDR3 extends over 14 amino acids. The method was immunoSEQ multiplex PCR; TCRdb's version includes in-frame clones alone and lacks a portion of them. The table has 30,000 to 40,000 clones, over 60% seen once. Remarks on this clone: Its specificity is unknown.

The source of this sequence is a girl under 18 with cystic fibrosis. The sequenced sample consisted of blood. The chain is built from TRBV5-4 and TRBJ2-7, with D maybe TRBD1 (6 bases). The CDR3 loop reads CASNKLPGDYEQYF. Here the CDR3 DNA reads TGTGCCAGCAACAAACTTCCAGGGGACTACGAGCAGTACTTC.